This TCR beta chain was identified in a study of T cell repertoires in cytomegalovirus infection. Across the study: Through public TCR beta signatures, both CMV infection and matching HLA type were indicated.

This clonotype showed up many times. Its antigen is as yet unknown. TCRdb processed the reads anew with MiXCR; each CDR3 protein has one entry. The table includes approximately 500,000 distinct CDR3 sequences, approximately 17% detected once. The V end lost 3 bases, the J end lost 0 bases, and 12 bases lay between the germline ends. Germline loops: CDR1 SNHLY, CDR2 FYNNEI. CDR3 length: 15 amino acids. Study-level results: Ex vivo, HLA-C-restricted CMV-specific TCR beta clonotypes prevailed over the rest of the response.

Sequencing was carried out using CD8+ T cells from PBMCs. The chain combines TRBV2 with TRBJ2-7; tentative D call: TRBD1 (6 bases). The origin of this receptor is a human donor in good health (CMV status not recorded). Some clones in this sample may be carry-over from other donors' samples. The CDR3 spells CASSEGAGASYEQYF. The CDR3 DNA sequence: TGTGCCAGCAGTGAGGGGGCAGGGGCCTCCTACGAGCAGTACTTC.